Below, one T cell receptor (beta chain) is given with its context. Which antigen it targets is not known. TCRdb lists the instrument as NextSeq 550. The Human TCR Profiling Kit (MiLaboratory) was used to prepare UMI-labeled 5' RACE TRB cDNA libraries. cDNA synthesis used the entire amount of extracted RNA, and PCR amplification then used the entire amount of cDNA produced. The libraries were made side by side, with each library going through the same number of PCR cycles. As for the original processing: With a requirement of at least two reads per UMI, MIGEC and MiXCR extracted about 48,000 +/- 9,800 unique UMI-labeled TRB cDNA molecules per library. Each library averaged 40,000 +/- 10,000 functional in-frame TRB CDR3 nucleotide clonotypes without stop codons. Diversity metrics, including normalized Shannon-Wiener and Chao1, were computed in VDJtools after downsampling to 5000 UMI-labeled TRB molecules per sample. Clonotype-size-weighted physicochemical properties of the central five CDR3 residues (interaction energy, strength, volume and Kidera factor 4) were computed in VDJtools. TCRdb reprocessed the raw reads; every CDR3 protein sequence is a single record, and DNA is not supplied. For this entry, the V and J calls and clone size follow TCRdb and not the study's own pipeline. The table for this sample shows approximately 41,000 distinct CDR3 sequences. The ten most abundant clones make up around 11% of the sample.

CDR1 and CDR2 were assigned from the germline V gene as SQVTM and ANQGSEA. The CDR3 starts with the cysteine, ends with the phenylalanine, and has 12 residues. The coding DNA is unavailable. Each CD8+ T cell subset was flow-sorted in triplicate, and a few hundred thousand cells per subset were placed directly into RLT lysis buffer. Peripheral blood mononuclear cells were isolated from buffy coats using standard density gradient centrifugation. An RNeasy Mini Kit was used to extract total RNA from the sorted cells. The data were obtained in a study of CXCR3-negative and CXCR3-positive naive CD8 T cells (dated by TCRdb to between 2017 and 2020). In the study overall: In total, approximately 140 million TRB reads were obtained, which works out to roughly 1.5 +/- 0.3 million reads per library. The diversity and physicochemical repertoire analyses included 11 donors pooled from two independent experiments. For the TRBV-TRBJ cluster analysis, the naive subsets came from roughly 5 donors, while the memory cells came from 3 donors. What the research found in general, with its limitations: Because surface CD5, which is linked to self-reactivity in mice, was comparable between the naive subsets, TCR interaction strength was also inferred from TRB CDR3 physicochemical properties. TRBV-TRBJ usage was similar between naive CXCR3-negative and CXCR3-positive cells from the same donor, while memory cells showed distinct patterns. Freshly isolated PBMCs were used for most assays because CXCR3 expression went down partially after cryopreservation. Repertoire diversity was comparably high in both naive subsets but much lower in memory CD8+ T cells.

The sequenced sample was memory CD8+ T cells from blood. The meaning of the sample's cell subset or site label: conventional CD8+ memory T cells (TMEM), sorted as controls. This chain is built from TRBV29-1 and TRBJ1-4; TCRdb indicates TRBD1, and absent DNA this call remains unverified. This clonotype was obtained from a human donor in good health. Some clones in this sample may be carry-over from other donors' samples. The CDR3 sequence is CSVGQGYEKLFF.